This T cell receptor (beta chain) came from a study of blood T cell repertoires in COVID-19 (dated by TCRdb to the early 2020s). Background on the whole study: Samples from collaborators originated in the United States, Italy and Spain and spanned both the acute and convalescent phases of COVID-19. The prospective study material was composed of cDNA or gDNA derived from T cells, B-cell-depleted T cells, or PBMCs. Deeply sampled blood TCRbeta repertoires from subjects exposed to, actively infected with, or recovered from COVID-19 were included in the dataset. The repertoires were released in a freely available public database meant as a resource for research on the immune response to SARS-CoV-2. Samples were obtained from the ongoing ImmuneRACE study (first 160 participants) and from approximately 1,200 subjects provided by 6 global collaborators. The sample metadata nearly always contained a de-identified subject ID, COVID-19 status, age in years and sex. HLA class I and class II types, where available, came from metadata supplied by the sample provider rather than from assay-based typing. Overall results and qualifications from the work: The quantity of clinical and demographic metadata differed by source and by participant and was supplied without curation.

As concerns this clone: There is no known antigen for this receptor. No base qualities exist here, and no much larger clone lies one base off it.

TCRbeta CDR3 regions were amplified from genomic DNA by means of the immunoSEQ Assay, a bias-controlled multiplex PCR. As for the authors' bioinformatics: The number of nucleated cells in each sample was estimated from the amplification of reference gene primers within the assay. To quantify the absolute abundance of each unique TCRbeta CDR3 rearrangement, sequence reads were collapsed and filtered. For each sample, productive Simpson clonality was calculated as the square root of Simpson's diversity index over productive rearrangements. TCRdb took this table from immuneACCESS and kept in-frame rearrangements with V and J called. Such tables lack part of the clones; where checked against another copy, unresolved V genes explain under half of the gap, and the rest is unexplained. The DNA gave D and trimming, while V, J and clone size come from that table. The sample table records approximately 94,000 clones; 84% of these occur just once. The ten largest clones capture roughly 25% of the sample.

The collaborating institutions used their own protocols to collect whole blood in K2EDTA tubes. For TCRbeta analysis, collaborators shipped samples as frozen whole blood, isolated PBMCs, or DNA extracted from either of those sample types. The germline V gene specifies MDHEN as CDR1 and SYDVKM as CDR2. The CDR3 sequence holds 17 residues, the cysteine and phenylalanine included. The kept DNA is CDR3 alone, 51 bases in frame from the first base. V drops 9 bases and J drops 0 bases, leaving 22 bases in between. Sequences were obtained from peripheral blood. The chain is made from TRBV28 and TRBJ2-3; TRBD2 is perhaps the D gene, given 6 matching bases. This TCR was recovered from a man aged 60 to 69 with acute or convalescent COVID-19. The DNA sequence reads TGTGCCAGTACAGCGACTAGTGGTAGGGGAAGCACAGATACGCAGTATTTT. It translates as CASTATSGRGSTDTQYF.